Following are 29 T cell receptor beta chains from one sample sequenced in a study of glioma-infiltrating T cells after dendritic cell vaccination. Time point noted: after dendritic cell vaccination, including at tumor progression/relapse. This table comes from immunoSEQ multiplex PCR, and its TCRdb copy is limited to in-frame clones, with some not included. The sample carries 85,000 or so clones, 85% recorded once. The sample was blood, taken after dendritic cell vaccination. These receptors all stem from a human donor with glioblastoma.

The chain uses TRBV13 and TRBJ2-1; 13 nucleotides align to TRBD2. Germline-derived CDR1 and CDR2 are PRHDT and FYEKMQ (reference sequence). The CDR3 is 15 residues long. V shed 4 bases, J shed 8 bases, and the junction held 5 bases outside the gene matches. Here the CDR3 reads CASSSPTSGGYEQFF. The CDR3 bases are TGTGCCAGCAGCTCCCCGACTAGCGGGGGGTATGAGCAGTTCTTC.

The V gene is TRBV15, the J gene TRBJ1-5, with 8 nucleotides matching TRBD1. The CDR3 runs 18 residues. Trimming removed 1 base from V and 5 bases from J; junction bases left unmatched: 13. Germline V gene sequence: CDR1 LNHNV, CDR2 YYDKDF (reference sequence). CDR3 DNA: TGTGCCACCAGCAGAGCAGTTTTAAGGGACAGGACGGATCAGCCCCAGCATTTT. Protein sequence: CATSRAVLRDRTDQPQHF. The whole variable domain, filled in from reference TRBV15 and TRBJ1-5, reads DAMVIQNPRYQVTQFGKPVTLSCSQTLNHNVMYWYQQKSSQAPKLLFHYYDKDFNNEADTPDNFQSRRPNTSFCFLDIRSPGLGDTAMYLCATSRAVLRDRTDQPQHFGDGTRLSIL.

This chain connects TRBV9 to TRBJ2-5, with 9 bases aligning to TRBD2. Looked up from germline, CDR1 is SGDLS and CDR2 is YYNGEE. The CDR3 is 16 amino acids. Germline trimming cut 3 bases from V and 1 base from J; bases unmatched to any gene: 7. CDR3 nucleotides: TGTGCCAGCAGCGGCACAACGACTAGCGGCCAAGAGACCCAGTACTTC. It translates to CASSGTTTSGQETQYF.

This clone was seen just once. This chain uses TRBV11-2 with TRBJ1-5; 7 bases map to TRBD1. CDR1 SGHAT and CDR2 FQNNGV come from the germline V gene. V gave up 1 base and J gave up 4 bases; unmatched junction bases: 4. This CDR3 is built from 15 residues. The CDR3 DNA sequence: TGTGCCAGCAGCTTAGGAGGGGGCGGTAATCAGCCCCAGCATTTT. As protein: CASSLGGGGNQPQHF.

The chain couples TRBV11-2 to TRBJ2-5; D may be TRBD1 (6 bases). Germline CDR1 reads SGHAT; CDR2 reads FQNNGV. The CDR3 has 14 amino acids. Trimming removed 5 bases from V and 5 bases from J, with 15 bases in between. This CDR3 reads CASSTQGRGETQYF. CDR3 bases: TGTGCCAGCAGCACTCAGGGGCGCGGGGAGACCCAGTACTTC.

About this clone: Within the sample, other DNA sequences also encode this same CDR3. The chain couples TRBV18 to TRBJ1-4; D is uncertain. The CDR3 contains 12 residues. The germline CDR1 and CDR2 sequences are KGHSH and LQKENI. Trimming removed 4 bases at V and 4 bases at J, with 4 bases between. CDR3 DNA: TGTGCCAGCTCACGCGGTAATGAAAAACTGTTTTTT. Its translation: CASSRGNEKLFF.

This chain uses TRBV6-1 with TRBJ2-7; 8 bases are shared with TRBD2. The CDR3 contains 15 residues. V dropped 5 bases and J dropped 5; count of bases not matched to a gene: 11. CDR1 and CDR2 from the germline V gene are MNHNS and SASEGT. This CDR3 is CASSIKREFPHEQYF. CDR3 nucleotide sequence: TGTGCCAGCAGTATCAAGCGGGAGTTTCCCCACGAGCAGTACTTC.

This clone was observed a few times. The genes are TRBV7-8 and TRBJ1-4; tentatively, D is TRBD1 (6 bases). Germline-derived CDR1 and CDR2 are SGHVS and FQNEAQ. This CDR3 has 14 residues. Trimming left V 5 bases short and J 8 bases short, with 15 bases between. The CDR3 DNA is TGTGCCAGCAGCCCCCGGGAGGGGGAAGAAAAACTGTTTTTT. Translated: CASSPREGEEKLFF.

For the CDR3, the DNA is TGTGCCAGCAGCTCCTCGGGAGGCACAGATACGCAGTATTTT. It encodes CASSSSGGTDTQYF. This chain uses TRBV7-6 with TRBJ2-3; TRBD2 might be the D (6 bases). CDR3 length: 14 residues. CDR1 SGHVS and CDR2 FNYEAQ come from the germline V gene. Trimming pared 4 bases from V and 1 base from J, leaving 9 bases between.

The V gene is TRBV18, the J gene TRBJ1-4; 9 positions agree with TRBD1. This CDR3 spans 15 amino acids. The ends lost 0 bases at V and 8 bases at J; junction bases unmatched: 4. Germline V gives CDR1 KGHSH, CDR2 LQKENI. As DNA, the CDR3 is TGTGCCAGCTCACCACCGGGACAGGGCGGCGAAAAACTGTTTTTT. This translates into CASSPPGQGGEKLFF.

There are a few counts of this clone. V and J are TRBV5-6 and TRBJ1-5; D remains ambiguous. Germline V CDR1 and CDR2: SGHDT, YYEEEE. This CDR3 is built from 15 residues. The V end was cut by 2 bases, the J end by 2 bases, with 11 bases between. The DNA for the CDR3 is TGTGCCAGCAGCTTATCTGGCCAGGGCAATCAGCCCCAGCATTTT. Its translation is CASSLSGQGNQPQHF.

J is TRBJ1-4 and V is TRBV19; 10 positions agree with TRBD1. Germline CDR1 reads LNHDA; CDR2 reads SQIVND (reference sequence). J was trimmed by 5 bases and V by 6 bases; bases with no gene match: 12. This CDR3 comprises 17 residues. CDR3: CASSRTGGSGLNEKLFF. CDR3 sequence (DNA): TGTGCCAGTAGCCGGACAGGGGGTAGTGGTTTGAATGAAAAACTGTTTTTT.

This sequence joins TRBV5-1 and TRBJ2-1, with 9 bases aligning to TRBD2. Germline V gives CDR1 SGHRS, CDR2 YFSETQ. V lost 2 bases and J lost 4; bases outside the gene matches: 4. This CDR3 region has 15 residues. The CDR3 reads CASSFGLASYNEQFF. CDR3 bases: TGCGCCAGCAGCTTCGGACTAGCGAGTTACAATGAGCAGTTCTTC.

The chain couples TRBV6-6 to TRBJ2-5; 7 bases are shared with TRBD2. CDR3 length: 16 residues. The J segment lost 0 bases and the V segment lost 0 bases, leaving 4 bases of the junction unmatched. Looked up from germline, CDR1 is MNHNY and CDR2 is SVGAGI (reference sequence). Here the CDR3 DNA reads TGTGCCAGCAGTTACTCTGGGGGGGTCTACCAAGAGACCCAGTACTTC. Its protein product is CASSYSGGVYQETQYF.

The chain has TRBV23-1 and TRBJ2-4, with D tentatively TRBD2 (5 bases). TRBV23-1 is placed among ORFs of uncertain function. CDR3 length: 15 residues. V was trimmed by 0 bases and J by 3 bases, leaving 9 bases between them. Here the CDR3 DNA reads TGCGCCAGCAGTCAATCGAAGGGAGTCAAAAACATTCAGTACTTC. It yields the protein CASSQSKGVKNIQYF.

V gene TRBV19 combines with J gene TRBJ1-2, with 8 bases identical to TRBD1. The J segment lost 6 bases and the V segment lost 8 bases, leaving 11 bases of the junction unmatched. Germline CDR1 and CDR2: LNHDA and SQIVND (reference sequence). The CDR3 has 14 residues. CDR3 sequence: CASQTTGVAHGYTF. The CDR3 DNA follows: TGTGCCAGTCAGACGACAGGGGTGGCCCATGGCTACACCTTC.

The chain links TRBV7-9 to TRBJ1-6; D remains unclear. The CDR3 sequence is 14 residues long. Looked up from germline, CDR1 is SEHNR and CDR2 is FQNEAQ (reference sequence). The CDR3 DNA is TGTGCTGACTCCGCGATCGCAGCCAATTCACCCCTCCACTTT. It specifies CADSAIAANSPLHF.

The chain is built from TRBV19 and TRBJ1-2; 8 nucleotides align to TRBD1. Germline CDR1 and CDR2: LNHDA and SQIVND (reference sequence). Trimming cost V 10 bases and J 6 bases; bases outside gene matches: 7. The CDR3 sequence is 12 residues long. Here the CDR3 reads CATNQGADGYTF. The DNA for the CDR3 is TGTGCCACCAACCAGGGGGCAGATGGCTACACCTTC.

J is TRBJ2-2 and V is TRBV27; 14 bases map to TRBD2. The CDR3 consists of 17 residues. The ends lost 6 bases at V and 4 bases at J; junction bases unmatched: 7. Germline CDR1 MNHEY, CDR2 SMNVEV (reference sequence). CDR3 sequence (DNA): TGTGCCAGCAGGATGACTAGCGGGAGGGCGTCCACCGGGGAGCTGTTTTTT. The encoded protein is CASRMTSGRASTGELFF.

This chain uses TRBV7-9 with TRBJ1-1; the D is unclear. CDR1 and CDR2 from the germline V gene are SEHNR and FQNEAQ (reference sequence). Trimming took off 0 bases at V and 1 base at J, with 9 bases between the two ends. The CDR3 is 15 amino acids. CDR3 sequence (DNA): TGTGCCAGCAGCTTAGCCGCAGGTGGGAACACTGAAGCTTTCTTT. Translated, it gives CASSLAAGGNTEAFF.

The chain has TRBV6-5 and TRBJ1-5; D unclear. Germline V gives CDR1 MNHEY, CDR2 SVGAGI. V shed 6 bases and J shed 0 bases, with 12 bases lying between them. CDR3 size: 15 residues. CDR3 protein: CASSPTRDSNQPQHF. As DNA, the CDR3 is TGTGCCAGCAGCCCCACCCGGGATAGCAATCAGCCCCAGCATTTT.

The chain combines TRBV7-8 with TRBJ2-7; D gene unclear. The CDR3 extends over 14 amino acids. CDR1 is SGHVS, CDR2 FQNEAQ, per germline. The V end was cut by 5 bases, the J end by 4 bases, with 15 bases between. In DNA, the CDR3 is TGTGCCAGCAGCCCAGACCCAGAGAGGTACGAGCAGTACTTC. Its translation is CASSPDPERYEQYF.

The gene calls are TRBV6-1 and TRBJ2-7; 8 bases match TRBD1. CDR1 is MNHNS and CDR2 is SASEGT in the germline V gene. Germline trimming cut 8 bases from V and 0 bases from J; bases unmatched to any gene: 3. CDR3 size: 13 residues. The CDR3 DNA reads TGTGCCAGCGGGGACAGGAGCTCCTACGAGCAGTACTTC. Translation gives CASGDRSSYEQYF.

J is TRBJ2-1 and V is TRBV2, with no clear D. With 11 bases removed from V and 4 bases from J, the gap between germline ends came to 12 bases. The CDR3 runs 12 residues. Germline CDR1 and CDR2: SNHLY and FYNNEI. DNA of the CDR3: TGTGCCGGCCAGGATGGGTACAATGAGCAGTTCTTC. Its translation is CAGQDGYNEQFF.

The table lists this clone with a few counts. The chain employs TRBV5-6 and TRBJ1-1; 8 bases are shared with TRBD1. In germline, CDR1 is SGHDT, CDR2 YYEEEE. The CDR3 covers 15 residues. Unmatched junction bases numbered 9, after V lost 4 bases and J lost 4 bases. The CDR3 DNA follows: TGTGCCAGCAGCCCATGGGACAGGAAGGCCACTGAAGCTTTCTTT. Protein product: CASSPWDRKATEAFF.

In its sample, this clone was seen a few times. This chain links TRBV18 with TRBJ1-1; unclear D gene. Between the trimmed V and J ends, which lost 3 bases and 2 bases, there was a span of 10 bases. CDR1 is KGHSH and CDR2 is LQKENI in the germline V gene. This CDR3 comprises 14 residues. The chain's CDR3 is CASSPRQLNTEAFF. The CDR3 nucleotides read TGTGCCAGCTCACCCAGGCAGCTTAACACTGAAGCTTTCTTT.

The J gene is TRBJ2-3, the V gene TRBV9; D unclear. The CDR3 is 15 amino acids. Germline lookup yields CDR1 SGDLS and CDR2 YYNGEE. Trimming stripped 6 bases from V and 0 bases from J, with 14 bases between. CDR3 in amino acids: CASNMAASSTDTQYF. The CDR3 DNA reads as TGTGCCAGCAATATGGCGGCCTCTAGCACAGATACGCAGTATTTT.

V and J are TRBV28 and TRBJ2-5; D possibly corresponds to TRBD2 (6 bases). Trimming removed 4 bases from V and 5 bases from J, with 17 bases in between. The length of the CDR3 is 15 residues. In germline, CDR1 is MDHEN, CDR2 SYDVKM. CDR3 bases: TGTGCCAGCAGTTCCCCAGAACCTGGGAGGGAGACCCAGTACTTC. Its translation is CASSSPEPGRETQYF.

The rearrangement uses TRBV14 and TRBJ2-3, with 8 bases lining up with TRBD2. CDR1 and CDR2 from the germline V gene are SGHDN and FVKESK. Losses at the gene ends were 0 bases for V and 5 bases for J; bases not matched to a gene: 10. This CDR3 is 17 amino acids long. This CDR3 is CASSQDIASGLGDTQYF. The CDR3 DNA follows: TGTGCCAGCAGCCAAGATATTGCTAGCGGGCTCGGAGATACGCAGTATTTT.